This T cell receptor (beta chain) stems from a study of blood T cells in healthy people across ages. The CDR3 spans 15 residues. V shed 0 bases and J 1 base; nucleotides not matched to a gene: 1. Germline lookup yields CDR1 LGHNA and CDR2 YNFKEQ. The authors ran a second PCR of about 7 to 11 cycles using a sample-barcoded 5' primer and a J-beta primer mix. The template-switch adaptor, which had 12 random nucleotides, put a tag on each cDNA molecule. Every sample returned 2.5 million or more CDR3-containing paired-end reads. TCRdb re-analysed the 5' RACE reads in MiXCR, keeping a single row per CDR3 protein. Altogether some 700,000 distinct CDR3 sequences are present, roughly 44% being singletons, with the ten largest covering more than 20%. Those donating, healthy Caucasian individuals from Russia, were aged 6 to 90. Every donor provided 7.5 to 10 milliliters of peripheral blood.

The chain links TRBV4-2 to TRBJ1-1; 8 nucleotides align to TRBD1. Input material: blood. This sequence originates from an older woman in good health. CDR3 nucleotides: TGTGCCAGCAGCCAAGATCAGGGGGCGAACACTGAAGCTTTCTTT. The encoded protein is CASSQDQGANTEAFF.